What follows is one T cell receptor (beta chain) and its context. The sample originates from a study of blood T cell repertoires in COVID-19. This table comes from immunoSEQ multiplex PCR, and its TCRdb copy is limited to in-frame clones, with some not included. The top ten clones hold 2.9% of a sample with under 200,000 clones, roughly 84% of them seen once. The V gene lost 8 bases and the J gene lost 0 bases, with 11 bases spanning the gap. Germline lookup yields CDR1 LNHDA and CDR2 SQIVND (reference sequence). There are 14 residues in the CDR3. Source material: peripheral blood. The chain joins TRBV19 to TRBJ1-5; possibly TRBD1 for D (5 bases). The TCR comes from a woman in her fifties or sixties with acute or convalescent COVID-19. The CDR3 DNA reads TGTGCCAGTCGACAGATCTATAGCAATCAGCCCCAGCATTTT. Protein sequence: CASRQIYSNQPQHF.